Listed below are T cell receptor beta chains from one sample, sequenced in a study of vaccination and CD4 T cells after COVID-19. TCRdb used MiXCR to reprocess the PCR reads, holding one entry per CDR3 protein. The table records about 5,400 distinct CDR3 sequences, about 35% of them present only once. Their specific antigens are unknown. This sample comprised CD4+ T cells from blood, cultured in vitro, obtained after SARS-CoV-2 vaccination. The receptors originated from a human donor who had recovered from COVID-19. CDR3s include the opening cysteine and the closing phenylalanine or tryptophan. Fields, in order: D gene, V gene, clone size, CDR3 protein. The D gene is left open where the match is weak. Only some rows state a clone size, as once, few, many or a class for expanded clones.

>NA|TRBV7-9|NA
CASSSRGTGTNEKLFF
>TRBD1|TRBV6-2/TRBV6-3|NA
CASSSTGTGDEKLFF
>TRBD2|TRBV20-1|few
CSARGLANPYNEQFF
>NA|TRBV5-8|few
CASSSRAGRGGYTF
>NA|TRBV2|NA
CASIPRDSVYTEAFF
>NA|TRBV6-5|NA
CASSYSPGMNTGELFF
>NA|TRBV7-2|NA
CASSVGQGRQFF
>NA|TRBV28|few
CASRYQETQYF
>NA|TRBV5-1|NA
CASSPSLTDLWGYTF
>TRBD2|TRBV20-1|NA
CSATSGRGFSYEQYF
>NA|TRBV6-1|NA
CARIRSQQETQYF
>NA|TRBV19|NA
CASSIDFAGLGQPQHF
>NA|TRBV18|NA
CASSPSDTQYF
>NA|TRBV28|NA
CASKAGSIGNQPQHF
>TRBD1|TRBV28|NA
CASSLDRVNLGYQPQHF
>NA|TRBV28|NA
CASSLSVGELFF
>NA|TRBV5-1|few
CASSFGGLKSNEQFF
>NA|TRBV5-1|NA
CASRPPERETQYF
>NA|TRBV2|NA
CASSVGTSNTEAFF
>TRBD2|TRBV7-9|NA
CASSSGLAGELDTQYF
>NA|TRBV27|NA
CASSLAGSTDTQYF
>NA|TRBV28|large
CASSAGLSGANVLTF
>NA|TRBV20-1|NA
CSARDLKGGYGYTF
>NA|TRBV28|few
CASSPMAIGNTIYF
>NA|TRBV19|few
CASSMTANTEAFF
>NA|TRBV7-2|few
CASSFSSLRFYGYTF
>NA|TRBV7-3|NA
CASSLLSVTGTDTQYF
>TRBD1|TRBV5-1|NA
CASSWDRNQPQHF
>NA|TRBV5-5|NA
CASSLGPMGTEAFF
>TRBD1|TRBV12-3/TRBV12-4|NA
CASSSGGAGANVLTF
>NA|TRBV2|NA
CASSPTGIGYESTEAFF